Shown below are 31 T cell receptor beta chains from a single sample sequenced in a study of T-cell reconstitution after alpha-beta-depleted transplantation in children (dated by TCRdb to the mid-2010s). The method behind the library was PCR. This sample was sequenced with an Illumina HiSeq 2500. To normalize quantification of the TCRbeta repertoire, the TCR libraries were built with molecular barcoding that relied on unique molecular identifiers. The public sequencing data were trimmed at Q25 with fastp and processed into clonotypes with MiXCR by TCRdb, which kept only in-frame beta chains. Identical CDR3 proteins give one entry, which carries the most common genes and DNA. The sample table records some 500,000 distinct CDR3 sequences; 15% to 20% of these occur just once. The ten largest clones add up to 3.3% of the sample. The sample was PBMCs from the stem cell graft donor, taken from the stem cell graft. Receptors were obtained from a human donor who donated a stem cell graft to a child with acute lymphoblastic leukemia.

This clonotype was detected a few times. The gene calls are TRBV5-6 and TRBJ2-6; a weak D match, TRBD1 (5 bases). In germline, CDR1 is SGHDT, CDR2 YYEEEE. There are 18 residues in the CDR3. V lost 1 base to trimming and J lost 0 bases, with 14 bases between them. This CDR3 is CASSLKAQVLSGANVLTF. The CDR3, as DNA: TGTGCCAGCAGCTTGAAAGCACAGGTCCTCTCTGGGGCCAACGTCCTGACTTTC.

This clonotype has more than one count but fewer than ten. V usage is TRBV7-6 and J usage is TRBJ1-2; 10 bases are shared with TRBD1. After removal of 3 bases from V and 3 bases from J, the junction contained 4 bases not matched to a gene. Germline values: CDR1 SGHVS, CDR2 FNYEAQ. This CDR3 has 15 residues. CDR3 sequence: CASSLDRGVYYGYTF. The CDR3, as DNA: TGTGCCAGCAGCTTGGACAGGGGGGTTTACTATGGCTACACCTTC.

The chain combines TRBV11-2 with TRBJ2-1; TRBD2 matches 10 bases. V gave up 4 bases and J gave up 4 bases; unmatched junction bases: 7. Germline V gives CDR1 SGHAT, CDR2 FQNNGV. This CDR3 has 16 amino acids. DNA for the CDR3: TGTGCCAGCAGCTCCCCTAGCGGGGGAAGGTACAATGAGCAGTTCTTC. Translating gives CASSSPSGGRYNEQFF.

This sequence joins TRBV7-2 and TRBJ2-1; D may be TRBD2 (6 bases). The CDR3 extends over 14 amino acids. Germline loops: CDR1 SGHTA, CDR2 FQGNSA. Trimming removed 5 bases at V and 7 bases at J, with 15 bases between. CDR3 DNA sequence: TGTGCCAGCAGCCTCGGGACTTCACTAAATGAGCAGTTCTTC. Its translation: CASSLGTSLNEQFF.

The table lists this clonotype with a few counts. The chain links TRBV7-9 to TRBJ2-3; D not resolved. V shed 8 bases and J shed 2 bases, with 11 bases lying between them. Germline-derived CDR1 and CDR2 are SEHNR and FQNEAQ (reference sequence). The CDR3 has 13 residues. CDR3 loop: CASDFDPTDTQYF. In DNA, the CDR3 is TGTGCCAGCGACTTTGATCCCACAGATACGCAGTATTTT.

This clonotype showed up many times. The chain couples TRBV6-5 to TRBJ2-7; 13 bases are a match to TRBD2. J gave up 2 bases and V 3 bases, and 1 base lay outside the gene matches. The CDR3 loop spans 15 amino acids. Per germline, CDR1 MNHEY and CDR2 SVGAGI. As DNA, the CDR3 is TGTGCCAGCAGTTATGGGACTAGCGGGACCTACGAGCAGTACTTC. Encoded protein: CASSYGTSGTYEQYF.

This clonotype occurred a few times. The V and J genes are TRBV5-1 and TRBJ2-7, with 10 nucleotides matching TRBD2. The V gene end was trimmed by 0 bases and the J gene end by 8 bases; junction bases not matched to a gene: 5. The CDR3 has 14 residues. Germline CDR1 SGHRS, CDR2 YFSETQ. CDR3 sequence: CASSLESGRGQQYF. CDR3 nucleotide sequence: TGCGCCAGCAGCTTGGAAAGCGGGAGGGGTCAGCAGTACTTC.

V usage is TRBV27 and J usage is TRBJ1-2; D call uncertain. This CDR3 is built from 13 residues. Germline V gene lookup returns CDR1 MNHEY and CDR2 SMNVEV (reference sequence). V lost 8 bases, J lost 8 bases, and 18 bases lay in between. In nucleotides, the CDR3 is TGTGCCAGCTCCTTTTTCGGGCAGGACGGCTACACCTTC. It encodes CASSFFGQDGYTF.

The rearrangement uses TRBV5-1 and TRBJ1-1, with 9 bases matching TRBD1. V gave up 4 bases and J gave up 0 bases; unmatched junction bases: 7. From germline, CDR1 is SGHRS and CDR2 YFSETQ. This CDR3 is built from 16 residues. Here the CDR3 DNA reads TGCGCCAGCAGCCCAGGGGACAGGGCTATGAACACTGAAGCTTTCTTT. Its protein is CASSPGDRAMNTEAFF.

This clonotype was picked up a small number of times. The CDR3 coding sequence is TGTGCCAGCAGCTTAGCGGGTAGCGGGAGCGGATTTGGAACCTACGAGCAGTACTTC. Translated: CASSLAGSGSGFGTYEQYF. The rearrangement uses TRBV7-2 and TRBJ2-7; 9 nucleotides match TRBD2. This CDR3 has 19 residues. The germline V gene has CDR1 SGHTA and CDR2 FQGNSA. Trimming cost V 0 bases and J 2 bases; bases outside gene matches: 14.

The chain uses TRBV12-3 or TRBV12-4 and TRBJ2-3; 9 bases are shared with TRBD2. The CDR3 has 16 amino acids. The trim removed 3 bases at V and 3 bases at J, leaving 7 bases unmatched. Here the CDR3 reads CASSFSPAGGTDTQYF. The CDR3 DNA sequence: TGTGCCAGCAGTTTTAGCCCAGCGGGAGGTACAGATACGCAGTATTTT.

This clonotype was observed a few times. The rearrangement links TRBV4-2 to TRBJ2-1, with a possible D match to TRBD2 (5 bases). With 0 bases removed from V and 4 bases from J, the gap between germline ends came to 10 bases. Germline CDR1 reads LGHNA; CDR2 reads YNFKEQ. This CDR3 has 15 amino acids. CDR3 region: CASSQEPPGYNEQFF. CDR3 nucleotide sequence: TGTGCCAGCAGCCAAGAGCCCCCGGGATACAATGAGCAGTTCTTC.

The chain is built from TRBV4-1 and TRBJ1-2; D remains unclear. This CDR3 region has 14 residues. Germline assignment: CDR1 MGHRA and CDR2 YSYEKL. The ends were cut back, 0 bases at V and 7 bases at J, with 12 bases in the middle. The CDR3 DNA reads as TGCGCCAGCAGCCAAGATCGAGTCAGCCGTGGCTACACCTTC. It is translated as CASSQDRVSRGYTF.

This clonotype was recorded a few times. The CDR3 loop is CASSLVPSPTGELFF. As DNA, the CDR3 is TGTGCCAGCAGCTTAGTCCCTAGCCCCACCGGGGAGCTGTTTTTT. The chain couples TRBV7-8 to TRBJ2-2; D possibly corresponds to TRBD2 (5 bases). V shed 1 base and J shed 4 bases, with 10 bases lying between them. From germline, CDR1 is SGHVS and CDR2 FQNEAQ. CDR3 length: 15 amino acids.

This clonotype occurred a few times. The chain has TRBV12-3 or TRBV12-4 and TRBJ2-6; D possibly corresponds to TRBD2 (5 bases). This CDR3 has 17 amino acids. With 4 bases removed from V and 0 bases from J, the gap between germline ends came to 13 bases. CDR3 sequence reads: CASSSSGRVSGANVLTF. CDR3 in DNA: TGTGCCAGCAGTTCATCGGGGAGAGTCTCTGGGGCCAACGTCCTGACTTTC.

The chain has TRBV5-1 and TRBJ2-7; 8 bases match TRBD1. V dropped 2 bases and J dropped 6; count of bases not matched to a gene: 7. Germline V CDR1 and CDR2: SGHRS, YFSETQ. The CDR3 has 14 amino acids. Written as DNA, the CDR3 is TGCGCCAGCAGCTTAACAGCCACAGGGGGCGAGCAGTACTTC. Its protein is CASSLTATGGEQYF.

The chain joins TRBV5-1 to TRBJ2-7; D possibly corresponds to TRBD1 (5 bases). V dropped 0 bases and J dropped 3 bases, with 13 bases sitting between them. The CDR3 spans 15 residues. Germline V gives CDR1 SGHRS, CDR2 YFSETQ. The CDR3 is CASSLGQGIGYEQYF. The CDR3 region has the DNA TGCGCCAGCAGCTTGGGGCAGGGCATAGGCTACGAGCAGTACTTC.

A few counts support this clonotype. The chain joins TRBV3-1 to TRBJ2-5, with 9 bases aligning to TRBD1. The junction had 11 bases not matched to a gene; V was cut back by 5 bases and J by 4 bases. CDR3 size: 16 residues. CDR1 LGHDT and CDR2 YNNKEL come from the germline V gene (reference sequence). In nucleotides, the CDR3 is TGTGCCAGCAGCGCTGCGCCGGGACAGGGTGTAGAGACCCAGTACTTC. Its protein product is CASSAAPGQGVETQYF.

This clonotype came up a few times. The rearrangement joins TRBV6-5 to TRBJ1-1, with 7 bases lining up with TRBD1. The CDR3 consists of 12 residues. CDR1 is MNHEY, CDR2 SVGAGI, per germline. The V and J ends lost 5 bases and 5 bases, in that order; junction bases with no gene match: 2. The CDR3 nucleotides read TGTGCCAGCAGTATGACAGGGACTGAAGCTTTCTTT. As protein: CASSMTGTEAFF.

A few counts support this clonotype. The chain recombines TRBV14 with TRBJ2-3, with 9 nucleotides matching TRBD2. This CDR3 contains 16 residues. Germline loops: CDR1 SGHDN, CDR2 FVKESK. The V segment lost 4 bases and the J segment 4 bases; nucleotides outside the gene matches: 9. This chain's CDR3 is CASSRSLAGAADTQYF. CDR3 in DNA: TGTGCCAGCAGCCGTTCCTTAGCGGGAGCGGCAGATACGCAGTATTTT. Filled out from reference TRBV14 and TRBJ2-3, the complete variable domain reads EAGVTQFPSHSVIEKGQTVTLRCDPISGHDNLYWYRRVMGKEIKFLLHFVKESKQDESGMPNNRFLAERTGGTYSTLKVQPAELEDSGVYFCASSRSLAGAADTQYFGPGTRLTVL.

The chain recombines TRBV12-3 or TRBV12-4 with TRBJ1-2; 10 bases map to TRBD1. V lost 7 bases, J lost 4 bases, and 6 bases stayed unmatched. The CDR3 has 14 residues. The CDR3 coding sequence is TGTGCCAGCACTAGACAGGGGGCGAGCTATGGCTACACCTTC. It yields the protein CASTRQGASYGYTF.

This rearrangement joins TRBV10-3 to TRBJ2-2; D gene unclear. From germline, CDR1 is ENHRY and CDR2 SYGVKD. The CDR3 sequence is 14 residues long. The ends were cut back, 8 bases at V and 3 bases at J, with 13 bases in the middle. The CDR3 region is CAIGSSADTGELFF. In nucleotides, the CDR3 is TGTGCCATCGGTAGCAGCGCGGACACCGGGGAGCTGTTTTTT.

The rearrangement links TRBV28 to TRBJ2-1; 13 nucleotides agree with TRBD2. This CDR3 has 16 residues. Trimming cost V 6 bases and J 7 bases; bases outside gene matches: 9. The germline gives CDR1 MDHEN, CDR2 SYDVKM. CDR3 sequence: CASSLLGTSGVNEQFF. The CDR3 DNA is TGTGCCAGCAGCCTACTAGGGACTAGCGGGGTTAATGAGCAGTTCTTC. Using reference TRBV28 and TRBJ2-1 for the parts outside the CDR3, the full variable domain is DVKVTQSSRYLVKRTGEKVFLECVQDMDHENMFWYRQDPGLGLRLIYFSYDVKMKEKGDIPEGYSVSREKKERFSLILESASTNQTSMYLCASSLLGTSGVNEQFFGPGTRLTVL.

The chain uses TRBV20-1 and TRBJ1-2; the match to TRBD1 covers 7 bases. The length of the CDR3 is 14 residues. Germline CDR1 is DFQATT and CDR2 is SNEGSKA (reference sequence). Trimming removed 4 bases from V and 8 bases from J; junction bases left unmatched: 13. The CDR3 DNA reads as TGCAGTGCTACGCGGACAGGCCTCTCGGGAGGCTACACCTTC. Protein product: CSATRTGLSGGYTF.

V usage is TRBV12-3 or TRBV12-4 and J usage is TRBJ2-7; D perhaps matches TRBD1 (5 bases). Trimming cost V 5 bases and J 2 bases, with 13 bases left between them. The CDR3 is 14 residues long. This CDR3 reads CASSPTVGPYEQYF. The DNA of the CDR3 is TGTGCCAGCAGTCCGACAGTTGGACCCTACGAGCAGTACTTC.

This clonotype was picked up a small number of times. The rearrangement uses TRBV6-5 and TRBJ1-5; D is unresolved. CDR1 is MNHEY and CDR2 is SVGAGI in the germline V gene. The germline V and J ends were trimmed by 0 bases and 4 bases, with 10 bases remaining between them. The CDR3 is 15 residues long. CDR3 DNA sequence: TGTGCCAGCAGTTACTCAGGCCGGGTTAATCAGCCCCAGCATTTT. Amino acid sequence: CASSYSGRVNQPQHF.

The chain recombines TRBV29-1 with TRBJ2-1; 14 bases agree with TRBD2. The CDR3 covers 18 residues. From germline, CDR1 is SQVTM and CDR2 ANQGSEA. The ends lost 1 base at V and 4 bases at J; junction bases unmatched: 9. CDR3 protein: CSVEGLAGGPGRYNEQFF. In DNA, the CDR3 is TGCAGCGTTGAAGGACTAGCGGGAGGGCCGGGGAGATACAATGAGCAGTTCTTC.

This clonotype was observed a few times. The CDR3 is CASSRRGDSPLHF. As DNA, the CDR3 is TGTGCCAGCAGCCGCAGGGGGGATTCACCCCTCCACTTT. The chain combines TRBV7-9 with TRBJ1-6; TRBD1 agrees at 7 bases. The CDR3 runs to 13 residues. Germline V gene sequence: CDR1 SEHNR, CDR2 FQNEAQ (reference sequence). J gave up 8 bases and V 5 bases, and 3 bases lay outside the gene matches.

Only a few counts were recorded for this clonotype. The genes are TRBV12-3 or TRBV12-4 and TRBJ1-1, with 7 nucleotides matching TRBD1. The length of the CDR3 is 15 residues. Germline trimming cut 6 bases from V and 0 bases from J; bases unmatched to any gene: 7. The CDR3 DNA is TGTGCCAGCAGCCTCCACAGGGGAATGAACACTGAAGCTTTCTTT. Its translation is CASSLHRGMNTEAFF.

This clonotype was picked up a small number of times. The genes are TRBV7-3 and TRBJ2-2; possibly TRBD1 for D (6 bases). The V end lost 5 bases, the J end lost 3 bases, and 13 bases lay between the germline ends. Per the germline V gene, CDR1 is SGHTA and CDR2 is FQGTGA. The CDR3 runs to 15 residues. The CDR3 loop is CASSPRTAYTGELFF. CDR3 sequence (DNA): TGTGCCAGCAGCCCGAGGACAGCTTACACCGGGGAGCTGTTTTTT.

The rearrangement joins TRBV7-9 to TRBJ2-7, with D perhaps matching TRBD1 (5 bases). The V and J ends lost 0 bases and 3 bases respectively, with 12 bases between them. The V gene's germline CDR1 is SEHNR and CDR2 FQNEAQ (reference sequence). The CDR3 length is 15 residues. The CDR3 DNA sequence: TGTGCCAGCAGCTTAGCTTCAGGGTACGGCTACGAGCAGTACTTC. Amino acids: CASSLASGYGYEQYF.